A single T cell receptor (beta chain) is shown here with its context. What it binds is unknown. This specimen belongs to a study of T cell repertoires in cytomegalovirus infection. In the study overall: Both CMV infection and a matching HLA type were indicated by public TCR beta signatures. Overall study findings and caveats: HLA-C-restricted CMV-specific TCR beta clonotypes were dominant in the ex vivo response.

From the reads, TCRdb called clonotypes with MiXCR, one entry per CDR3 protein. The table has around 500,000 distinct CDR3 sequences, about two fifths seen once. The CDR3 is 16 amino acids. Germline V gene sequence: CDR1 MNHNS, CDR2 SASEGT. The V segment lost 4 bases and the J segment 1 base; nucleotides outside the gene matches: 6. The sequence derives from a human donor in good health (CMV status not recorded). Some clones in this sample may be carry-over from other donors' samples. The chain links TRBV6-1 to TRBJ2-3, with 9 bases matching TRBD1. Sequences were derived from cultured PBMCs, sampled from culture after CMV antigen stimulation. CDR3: CASSGDRDRGTDTQYF. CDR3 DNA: TGTGCCAGCAGTGGGGACCGGGACAGGGGCACAGATACGCAGTATTTT.